The entry that follows covers one T cell receptor beta chain sequence. Generation of TCR beta cDNA was performed by 5'RACE template switching incorporating UMIs. TCRdb derives one entry per CDR3 protein from the 5' RACE reads, leaving out DNA. The sample table sets out roughly 160,000 distinct CDR3 sequences. Germline V CDR1 and CDR2: DFQATT, SNEGSKA (reference sequence). The CDR3 length is 16 residues. The sample comes from a study of T cells expressing NK-cell markers. The sequence was collected from a woman aged 18-70 years in good health. This sequence joins TRBV20-1 and TRBJ2-1; TCRdb's D call, TRBD2, is unchecked because there is no DNA. The specimen sequenced was blood T cells: a sorted CD56 or NKG2C T cell subset, CD4+ or CD8+ T cells, or bulk PBMC T cells (not recorded which). The CDR3 loop is CSAERTSGRQYNEQFF.